One and the same sample provided the 19 T cell receptor beta chains below, sequenced in a study of OX40 agonist ivuxolimab in advanced cancers. Repertoires were generated with immunoSEQ multiplex PCR, while TCRdb's copy carries only in-frame clones and drops some. Among about 74,000 clones listed, approximately 88% were seen once. The input for sequencing was CD4+ or CD8+ T cells sorted from blood, taken in a trial of the OX40 agonist ivuxolimab. These TCRs come from an adult with an advanced solid tumor such as melanoma, head and neck, liver or kidney cancer.

This chain connects TRBV18 to TRBJ1-1, with D unclear. The CDR3 length is 14 residues. Germline V lookup: CDR1 KGHSH, CDR2 LQKENI. Deletions cut 2 bases from V and 1 base from J, with 8 bases between. Here the CDR3 DNA reads TGTGCCAGCTCACCATATCCAGAGAACACTGAAGCTTTCTTT. Translation gives CASSPYPENTEAFF.

The gene calls are TRBV19 and TRBJ2-7; 9 nucleotides agree with TRBD1. Germline V gives CDR1 LNHDA, CDR2 SQIVND (reference sequence). This CDR3 has 17 residues. V lost 3 bases, J lost 3 bases, and 12 bases stayed unmatched. The CDR3 DNA reads as TGTGCCAGTAGTATGACGGGTTTCCGGGACAGGGTCTACGAGCAGTACTTC. Its translation: CASSMTGFRDRVYEQYF.

The CDR3 DNA follows: TGTGCCAGCAGCCAAGGGCCTAGCGGCACAACTAGCACAGATACGCAGTATTTT. Translating gives CASSQGPSGTTSTDTQYF. The chain joins TRBV4-2 to TRBJ2-3, with TRBD2 matching 7 bases. The trim removed 1 base at V and 0 bases at J, leaving 10 bases unmatched. Germline CDR1 and CDR2: LGHNA and YNFKEQ. This CDR3 is 18 amino acids long.

The rearrangement joins TRBV7-2 to TRBJ2-7, with TRBD2 identical over 15 bases. Per the germline V gene, CDR1 is SGHTA and CDR2 is FQGNSA. The junction had 3 bases not matched to a gene; V was cut back by 1 base and J by 2 bases. This CDR3 has 17 residues. The CDR3, as DNA: TGTGCCAGCAGCTTAGACTGGACTAGCGGGGGGGCCTACGAGCAGTACTTC. This gives the protein CASSLDWTSGGAYEQYF.

The chain employs TRBV6-1 and TRBJ2-2; unclear D gene. CDR1 and CDR2 (germline): MNHNS, SASEGT. V gave up 5 bases and J gave up 6 bases, with 7 bases separating them. The CDR3 has 12 amino acids. CDR3 bases: TGTGCCAGCAGTTTGAGATCCGGGGAGCTGTTTTTT. This codes for CASSLRSGELFF.

V is TRBV5-1 and J is TRBJ2-1; the D call may be TRBD1 or TRBD2 (5 bases each). Per the germline V gene, CDR1 is SGHRS and CDR2 is YFSETQ. This CDR3 contains 13 residues. V lost 3 bases and J lost 14, with 18 bases in between. CDR3 sequence: CASSSLLLGREFF. In nucleotides, the CDR3 is TGCGCCAGCAGCTCCCTCCTCTTGGGGCGGGAGTTCTTC. Complete variable domain (other parts from reference TRBV5-1 and TRBJ2-1): KAGVTQTPRYLIKTRGQQVTLSCSPISGHRSVSWYQQTPGQGLQFLFEYFSETQRNKGNFPGRFSGRQFSNSRSEMNVSTLELGDSALYLCASSSLLLGREFFGPGTRLTVL.

This clone came up once. The V call is TRBV14, the J call TRBJ2-7; 10 nucleotides match TRBD1. The CDR3 has 17 amino acids. V shed 4 bases and J 7 bases; nucleotides not matched to a gene: 16. CDR1 and CDR2 from the germline V gene are SGHDN and FVKESK. CDR3 region: CASSRPRGGTGANEQYF. The DNA of the CDR3 is TGTGCCAGCAGCCGGCCCCGCGGAGGGACAGGGGCGAATGAGCAGTACTTC.

The V gene is TRBV27, the J gene TRBJ2-7, with TRBD1 identical over 9 bases. Germline lookup yields CDR1 MNHEY and CDR2 SMNVEV (reference sequence). The V and J ends lost 5 bases and 5 bases, in that order; junction bases with no gene match: 10. This CDR3 is 15 amino acids long. The CDR3 region has the DNA TGTGCCAGCAGTCGTTCACAGGGGGCGTACAACGAGCAGTACTTC. Residues: CASSRSQGAYNEQYF.

The chain is built from TRBV7-2 and TRBJ1-6; D gene ambiguous. Germline CDR1 SGHTA, CDR2 FQGNSA. V gave up 5 bases and J gave up 9 bases, with 17 bases separating them. The CDR3 length is 15 residues. The CDR3 DNA follows: TGTGCCAGCAGCCAGAGGCGGGATTCTAGTTCACCCCTCCACTTT. It translates to CASSQRRDSSSPLHF.

The chain uses TRBV2 and TRBJ1-1, with TRBD1 matching 8 bases. Germline assignment: CDR1 SNHLY and CDR2 FYNNEI. This CDR3 region has 15 residues. The V segment lost 1 base and the J segment 5 bases; nucleotides outside the gene matches: 6. In DNA form, the CDR3 reads TGTGCCAGCAGTGAAGAAGGACAGGGTTGGACTGAAGCTTTCTTT. Residues: CASSEEGQGWTEAFF.

The rearrangement uses TRBV10-3 and TRBJ2-3; no definite D call. The germline V and J ends were trimmed by 5 bases and 4 bases, with 7 bases remaining between them. The CDR3 covers 12 residues. Germline values: CDR1 ENHRY, CDR2 SYGVKD. CDR3 residues: CAISPSADTQYF. The DNA of the CDR3 is TGTGCCATCAGTCCCTCAGCAGATACGCAGTATTTT.

This rearrangement joins TRBV7-9 to TRBJ1-1; D gene ambiguous. The CDR3 contains 14 residues. The V gene lost 6 bases and the J gene lost 1 base, with 12 bases spanning the gap. Germline V gene data show CDR1 as SEHNR and CDR2 as FQNEAQ (reference sequence). CDR3 amino acids: CASSLSIANTEAFF. The CDR3 nucleotides read TGTGCCAGCAGTTTAAGTATAGCGAACACTGAAGCTTTCTTT. The complete variable domain, with remaining parts taken from reference TRBV7-9 and TRBJ1-1, reads DTGVSQNPRHKITKRGQNVTFRCDPISEHNRLYWYRQTLGQGPEFLTYFQNEAQLEKSRLLSDRFSAERPKGSFSTLEIQRTEQGDSAMYLCASSLSIANTEAFFGQGTRLTVV.

This chain links TRBV6-4 with TRBJ2-1; D is perhaps TRBD1 (6 bases). CDR1 and CDR2 from the germline V gene are MRHNA and SNTAGT. Trimming left V 6 bases short and J 0 bases short, with 12 bases between. The CDR3 extends over 15 amino acids. The CDR3 spells CASSPDRLSYNEQFF. The CDR3 DNA reads as TGTGCCAGCAGCCCCGACAGGCTCTCCTACAATGAGCAGTTCTTC.

The chain carries TRBV2 and TRBJ1-2; 10 bases line up with TRBD1. The CDR3 spans 13 residues. Germline V gives CDR1 SNHLY, CDR2 FYNNEI. V was pared by 4 bases and J by 4 bases, with 0 bases of the junction left unmatched. The CDR3 sequence: CASSGDRGYGYTF. The CDR3 DNA reads as TGTGCCAGCAGTGGGGACAGGGGCTATGGCTACACCTTC.

The gene calls are TRBV5-1 and TRBJ2-2, with 10 bases lining up with TRBD2. The V and J ends lost 2 bases and 4 bases, in that order; junction bases with no gene match: 5. There are 16 residues in the CDR3. Looked up from germline, CDR1 is SGHRS and CDR2 is YFSETQ. This CDR3 reads CASSLAGGLSTGELFF. DNA for the CDR3: TGCGCCAGCAGCTTAGCGGGGGGGCTGAGCACCGGGGAGCTGTTTTTT.

The chain joins TRBV9 to TRBJ2-5; no reliable D call. The germline V and J ends were trimmed by 0 bases and 2 bases, with 8 bases remaining between them. The CDR3 loop spans 14 amino acids. Germline V gene sequence: CDR1 SGDLS, CDR2 YYNGEE. The CDR3 nucleotides read TGTGCCAGCAGCGTAGACGACATTCAAGAGACCCAGTACTTC. Protein sequence: CASSVDDIQETQYF.

The count of this clone is one. CDR3 bases: TGTGCCAGCAGTTTTCCCGTTGGTTCGGGCAGACTCCAAGAGACCCAGTACTTC. The encoded protein is CASSFPVGSGRLQETQYF. V gene TRBV28 combines with J gene TRBJ2-5, with D unresolved. Germline V gene data show CDR1 as MDHEN and CDR2 as SYDVKM. The length of the CDR3 is 18 residues. V dropped 3 bases and J dropped 1 base, with 21 bases sitting between them.

This clone showed up just a few times. The rearrangement joins TRBV7-8 to TRBJ1-2, with 10 bases fitting TRBD1. After removal of 5 bases from V and 4 bases from J, the junction contained 7 bases not matched to a gene. This CDR3 spans 15 amino acids. Looked up from germline, CDR1 is SGHVS and CDR2 is FQNEAQ. The CDR3 loop is CASSHLGQGGYGYTF. CDR3 DNA sequence: TGTGCCAGCAGCCATCTTGGACAGGGGGGCTATGGCTACACCTTC.

This clone came up a few times. CDR3 DNA: TGTGCCAGCTCAGAGGACAGGGGCTGGTATTCACCCCTCCACTTT. It translates to CASSEDRGWYSPLHF. The chain uses TRBV18 and TRBJ1-6; 9 bases align to TRBD1. Germline CDR1 and CDR2: KGHSH and LQKENI. This CDR3 is built from 15 residues. V dropped 5 bases and J dropped 8; count of bases not matched to a gene: 7.